Listed here are 20 T cell receptor beta chains from one sample, sequenced in a study of OX40 agonist ivuxolimab in advanced cancers. Clones were sequenced by immunoSEQ multiplex PCR, and TCRdb holds only the in-frame ones, with some missing. Among around 54,000 clones listed, around 93% were seen once. The sample in question was CD4+ or CD8+ T cells sorted from blood, obtained in a trial of the OX40 agonist ivuxolimab. Receptors originate from an adult with an advanced solid tumor such as melanoma, head and neck, liver or kidney cancer.

The chain recombines TRBV4-2 with TRBJ2-6; D remains unclear. This CDR3 has 18 amino acids. Germline V CDR1 and CDR2: LGHNA, YNFKEQ. The V and J ends lost 3 bases and 0 bases respectively, with 15 bases between them. CDR3 sequence reads: CASSQAEHGLSGANVLTF. CDR3 nucleotides: TGTGCCAGCAGCCAGGCTGAGCACGGCCTCTCTGGGGCCAACGTCCTGACTTTC.

This clone was observed a single time. The chain employs TRBV14 and TRBJ2-7; D may be TRBD1 or TRBD2 (6 bases each). Germline lookup yields CDR1 SGHDN and CDR2 FVKESK. The V end was cut by 3 bases, the J end by 3 bases, with 12 bases between. The CDR3 is 14 residues long. CDR3 DNA: TGTGCCAGCAGCCAGACCGGGGGCCGCTACGAGCAGTACTTC. Translating it yields CASSQTGGRYEQYF.

V usage is TRBV11-2 and J usage is TRBJ2-5; D ambiguous. V gave up 4 bases and J gave up 1 base, with 10 bases separating them. The CDR3 is made up of 14 amino acids. CDR1 is SGHAT and CDR2 is FQNNGV in the germline V gene. The CDR3 here is CASSSLYPQETQYF. CDR3 DNA: TGTGCCAGCAGCTCACTATATCCCCAAGAGACCCAGTACTTC.

The rearrangement uses TRBV25-1 and TRBJ1-2, with D tentatively TRBD1 (6 bases). This CDR3 comprises 13 residues. Germline-derived CDR1 and CDR2 are MGHDK and SYGVNS. Trimming pared 5 bases from V and 5 bases from J, leaving 12 bases between. CDR3 coding DNA: TGTGCCAGCAGTAGGGGGAGCTTGTATGGCTACACCTTC. This translates into CASSRGSLYGYTF.

The DNA for the CDR3 is TGCGCCAGCAGCCAAGATGTCGGGCAGGGGGCAGATACGCAGTATTTT. Protein: CASSQDVGQGADTQYF. V usage is TRBV4-1 and J usage is TRBJ2-3; 7 nucleotides line up with TRBD1. The V segment lost 0 bases and the J segment 4 bases; nucleotides outside the gene matches: 7. The CDR3 consists of 16 residues. Germline-derived CDR1 and CDR2 are MGHRA and YSYEKL.

The V gene is TRBV7-6, the J gene TRBJ1-1; D remains unclear. The CDR3 sequence is 14 residues long. CDR1 and CDR2 (germline): SGHVS, FNYEAQ. V was pared by 1 base and J by 6 bases, with 12 bases between. CDR3 nucleotide sequence: TGTGCCAGCAGCTTAGAAGGCTCCGGGTCTGAAGCTTTCTTT. Its translation: CASSLEGSGSEAFF.

This rearrangement joins TRBV9 to TRBJ1-1; D might be TRBD1 (5 bases). Germline V gene data show CDR1 as SGDLS and CDR2 as YYNGEE. This CDR3 contains 16 residues. The ends were cut back, 0 bases at V and 0 bases at J, with 12 bases in the middle. The CDR3 spells CASSVGEGRMNTEAFF. In DNA form, the CDR3 reads TGTGCCAGCAGCGTAGGTGAGGGGCGGATGAACACTGAAGCTTTCTTT.

The rearrangement joins TRBV9 to TRBJ1-5; D unclear. V was trimmed by 2 bases and J by 3 bases, leaving 9 bases between them. The CDR3 is made up of 14 amino acids. In germline, CDR1 is SGDLS, CDR2 YYNGEE. CDR3 protein: CASSVGEHNQPQHF. For the CDR3, the DNA is TGTGCCAGCAGCGTCGGGGAACACAATCAGCCCCAGCATTTT.

The gene calls are TRBV7-9 and TRBJ1-1; maybe TRBD1 (5 bases). CDR1 SEHNR and CDR2 FQNEAQ come from the germline V gene (reference sequence). V was pared by 1 base and J by 1 base, with 13 bases between. CDR3 length: 16 amino acids. CDR3 protein: CASSLVGAGPNTEAFF. CDR3 in DNA: TGTGCCAGCAGCTTAGTGGGAGCAGGGCCGAACACTGAAGCTTTCTTT.

The rearrangement joins TRBV11-1 to TRBJ1-2; D is unresolved. V dropped 0 bases and J dropped 6 bases, with 8 bases sitting between them. Germline CDR1 is SGHAT and CDR2 is FQDESV (reference sequence). CDR3 length equals 13 residues. The CDR3 DNA reads as TGTGCCAGCAGCTTAGCGGGTTGGCATGGCTACACCTTC. Translating gives CASSLAGWHGYTF.

This sequence joins TRBV6-5 and TRBJ2-5; D remains unclear. This CDR3 spans 13 amino acids. Trimming stripped 2 bases from V and 1 base from J, with 5 bases between. CDR1 MNHEY and CDR2 SVGAGI come from the germline V gene. CDR3 nucleotide sequence: TGTGCCAGCAGTTACGGGGTCCAAGAGACCCAGTACTTC. Translating gives CASSYGVQETQYF.

This clone was seen once. The chain recombines TRBV30 with TRBJ2-1; D gene ambiguous. This CDR3 is built from 10 residues. CDR1 and CDR2 (germline): GTSNPN, SVGIG (reference sequence). Trimming took 1 base from V and 7 from J, leaving 2 bases between them. The CDR3 coding sequence is TGTGCCTGGAGTGGAAATGAGCAGTTCTTC. Protein: CAWSGNEQFF.

The chain is built from TRBV9 and TRBJ2-1; 9 bases are a match to TRBD2. Per germline, CDR1 SGDLS and CDR2 YYNGEE. J gave up 0 bases and V 2 bases, and 6 bases lay outside the gene matches. This CDR3 is built from 17 residues. CDR3 DNA sequence: TGTGCCAGCAGCGTGAGCGGGGGGTTGAGCTCCTACAATGAGCAGTTCTTC. It codes for CASSVSGGLSSYNEQFF.

J is TRBJ1-5 and V is TRBV7-6; D unclear. This CDR3 spans 14 amino acids. The germline gives CDR1 SGHVS, CDR2 FNYEAQ. Trimming removed 0 bases from V and 4 bases from J, with 7 bases in between. This chain's CDR3 is CASSLAIGNQPQHF. The CDR3 DNA sequence: TGTGCCAGCAGCTTAGCGATAGGGAATCAGCCCCAGCATTTT.

V and J are TRBV28 and TRBJ1-1; D remains ambiguous. Trimming pared 3 bases from V and 0 bases from J, leaving 5 bases between. The CDR3 length is 13 residues. Per the germline V gene, CDR1 is MDHEN and CDR2 is SYDVKM. CDR3 in amino acids: CASSFRVNTEAFF. In nucleotides, the CDR3 is TGTGCCAGCAGTTTTAGGGTGAACACTGAAGCTTTCTTT.

The count of this clone is one. This sequence joins TRBV5-1 and TRBJ2-3, with TRBD2 matching over 8 bases. CDR1 is SGHRS, CDR2 YFSETQ, per germline. The CDR3 is made up of 15 amino acids. V was clipped by 2 bases and J by 2 bases; unmatched bases: 4. In DNA, the CDR3 is TGCGCCAGCAGCTTCGGGCGGGGGGACACAGATACGCAGTATTTT. Encoded protein: CASSFGRGDTDTQYF. Complete variable domain (other parts from reference TRBV5-1 and TRBJ2-3): KAGVTQTPRYLIKTRGQQVTLSCSPISGHRSVSWYQQTPGQGLQFLFEYFSETQRNKGNFPGRFSGRQFSNSRSEMNVSTLELGDSALYLCASSFGRGDTDTQYFGPGTRLTVL.

On this clone: Other DNA sequences in the same sample also yield this CDR3. V usage is TRBV11-3 and J usage is TRBJ2-3, with no clear D. V dropped 3 bases and J dropped 2 bases, with 3 bases sitting between them. The germline V gene has CDR1 SGHNT and CDR2 YENEEA. This CDR3 is built from 12 residues. CDR3 sequence reads: CASSFNTDTQYF. The DNA for the CDR3 is TGTGCCAGCAGCTTTAACACAGATACGCAGTATTTT.

The gene calls are TRBV4-1 and TRBJ2-7, with D uncertain. V lost 4 bases, J lost 1 base, and 14 bases lay in between. Looked up from germline, CDR1 is MGHRA and CDR2 is YSYEKL. This CDR3 is 15 amino acids long. The CDR3 sequence is CASSRRMDGSYEQYF. The CDR3 coding sequence is TGCGCCAGCAGCCGGCGAATGGACGGTTCCTACGAGCAGTACTTC.

This clone has only one observation. V and J are TRBV6-5 and TRBJ1-1, with a tentative D call TRBD1 (5 bases). The germline V and J ends were trimmed by 2 bases and 3 bases, with 10 bases remaining between them. The CDR3 runs to 14 residues. Germline CDR1 and CDR2: MNHEY and SVGAGI. CDR3 loop: CASSYRSGDTEAFF. In DNA form, the CDR3 reads TGTGCCAGCAGTTACCGGTCGGGGGACACTGAAGCTTTCTTT.

The CDR3 nucleotides are TGTGCCAGTAGTATTTACACGGAGAGGGATGGCTACACCTTC. The encoded protein is CASSIYTERDGYTF. The V gene is TRBV19, the J gene TRBJ1-2; D ambiguous. CDR1 LNHDA and CDR2 SQIVND come from the germline V gene (reference sequence). V was clipped by 3 bases and J by 6 bases, with 14 bases between them. The CDR3 loop spans 14 amino acids.